The clone carrying this T cell receptor beta chain was observed a handful of times. Its antigen is undetermined. Germline CDR1 is LGHNA and CDR2 is YSLEER. V lost 2 bases to trimming and J lost 2 bases, with 16 bases between them. The CDR3 has 16 amino acids. The sample comes from a study of T-cell memory formation after mild COVID-19. About the research overall: Across donors, TCR clusters were largely donor specific.

With constant-segment primers, 5'RACE yielded cDNA libraries of TCR alpha and TCR beta that carried sample barcodes and UMIs. TCRdb re-analysed the 5' RACE reads in MiXCR, keeping a single row per CDR3 protein. The sample lists about 260,000 distinct CDR3 sequences; 16% were seen once. Points from the study as a whole: Among clones peaking at day 37 in the second wave, SARS-CoV-2 specificity remained unconfirmed. Among CD4+ contracting clones, most were CM and EM, and CD8+ ones EMRA.

This chain links TRBV4-3 with TRBJ2-7, with D perhaps TRBD2 (7 bases). This clonotype was sampled from a man between 18 and 35 years old who had mild COVID-19 (a few samples of this study predate the infection). Cell type and time point are not known. Source material: PBMCs or a T cell subset sorted from them (not recorded which). CDR3 region: CASSQTMGGPTYEQYF. CDR3 DNA: TGCGCCAGCAGCCAAACGATGGGGGGGCCTACCTACGAGCAGTACTTC.